The rows below give T cell receptor beta chains drawn from one sample of a study of OX40 agonist ivuxolimab in advanced cancers. Assay: immunoSEQ multiplex PCR; the TCRdb copy retains only in-frame clones and omits some. The sample holds 65,000 to 100,000 clones, roughly 88% seen once. This material consisted of CD4+ or CD8+ T cells sorted from blood, taken in a trial of the OX40 agonist ivuxolimab. The receptors were gathered from an adult with an advanced solid tumor such as melanoma, head and neck, liver or kidney cancer. The CDR3 runs from the conserved cysteine through the conserved F or W. Fields, in order: V gene, clone size, D gene, J gene, CDR3 length, CDR3 DNA, CDR3 protein. D genes are given only for firm matches. Clone size is given for some rows only: seen once, a few or many times, or a class if the clone is expanded.

V: TRBV5-1; size: .; D: .; J: TRBJ2-5; length: 15; DNA: TGCGCCAGCAGCCCTAGGGTCGACCTCCAAGAGACCCAGTACTTC; CDR3: CASSPRVDLQETQYF
V: TRBV19; size: once; D: .; J: TRBJ2-3; length: 14; DNA: TGTGCCAGTAGTCTACTAACCGGCACAGATACGCAGTATTTT; CDR3: CASSLLTGTDTQYF
V: TRBV9; size: .; D: .; J: TRBJ2-7; length: 14; DNA: TGTGCCAGCAGCGGCCGGGACGCATCCTACGAGCAGTACTTC; CDR3: CASSGRDASYEQYF
V: TRBV30; size: .; D: TRBD1; J: TRBJ1-5; length: 14; DNA: TGTGCCTGGACCTCAGGGGGCGCGGGGCAGCCCCAGCATTTT; CDR3: CAWTSGGAGQPQHF
V: TRBV4-2; size: .; D: TRBD2; J: TRBJ2-3; length: 17; DNA: TGTGCCAGCAGCCAAGACGGGGCGGCTAGCGGGAGGAATACGCAGTATTTT; CDR3: CASSQDGAASGRNTQYF
V: TRBV13; size: .; D: .; J: TRBJ2-3; length: 15; DNA: TGTGCCAGCAGCATCAGGGGAGAGGGCGCAGATACGCAGTATTTT; CDR3: CASSIRGEGADTQYF
V: TRBV18; size: .; D: .; J: TRBJ2-1; length: 13; DNA: TGTGCCAGCTCACCAATCAGCTACAATGAGCAGTTCTTC; CDR3: CASSPISYNEQFF
V: TRBV19; size: .; D: .; J: TRBJ1-2; length: 11; DNA: TGTGCATCGGGGGGGCACTATGGCTACACCTTC; CDR3: CASGGHYGYTF
V: TRBV2; size: .; D: .; J: TRBJ2-5; length: 12; DNA: TGTGCCAGCGGACTTATACAAGAGACCCAGTACTTC; CDR3: CASGLIQETQYF
V: TRBV5-4; size: .; D: TRBD2; J: TRBJ2-5; length: 15; DNA: TGTGCCAGCAGCTTCGGGGGGTTGGAGGGGGAGACCCAGTACTTC; CDR3: CASSFGGLEGETQYF
V: TRBV7-3; size: .; D: TRBD2; J: TRBJ2-3; length: 18; DNA: TGTGCCAGCAGCCCTGGACTAGCGGGATCCCCTTCTACAGATACGCAGTATTTT; CDR3: CASSPGLAGSPSTDTQYF
V: TRBV5-4; size: .; D: TRBD1; J: TRBJ1-1; length: 15; DNA: TGTGCCAGCAGCAATGCCGGGACAGGGAGGATTGAAGCTTTCTTT; CDR3: CASSNAGTGRIEAFF
V: TRBV19; size: .; D: .; J: TRBJ2-6; length: 14; DNA: TGTGCCAGTACCCCTTTCTCTGGGGCCAACGTCCTGACTTTC; CDR3: CASTPFSGANVLTF
V: TRBV11-2; size: .; D: .; J: TRBJ1-1; length: 14; DNA: TGTGCCAGCACCTTAGGCATTAAGAACACTGAAGCTTTCTTT; CDR3: CASTLGIKNTEAFF
V: TRBV18; size: .; D: .; J: TRBJ1-1; length: 13; DNA: TGTGCCAGCTCGCCCTCAGGGGACACTGAAGCTTTCTTT; CDR3: CASSPSGDTEAFF
V: TRBV5-4; size: .; D: TRBD2; J: TRBJ2-1; length: 15; DNA: TGTGCCAGCAGCCCGGGGACTAGCGGGAGGAATGAGCAGTTCTTC; CDR3: CASSPGTSGRNEQFF
V: TRBV28; size: .; D: .; J: TRBJ2-7; length: 13; DNA: TGTGCCAGCAGCACTGACCTATACTACGAGCAGTACTTC; CDR3: CASSTDLYYEQYF
V: TRBV19; size: .; D: .; J: TRBJ2-7; length: 14; DNA: TGTGCCAGTAGTACCGAGAAGGGGAGCCACGAGCAGTACTTC; CDR3: CASSTEKGSHEQYF
V: TRBV19; size: once; D: .; J: TRBJ2-5; length: 14; DNA: TGTGCCAGTAGTCCCACCGGGGTCCGAGGGACCCAGTACTTC; CDR3: CASSPTGVRGTQYF
V: TRBV19; size: once; D: .; J: TRBJ1-1; length: 13; DNA: TGTGCCAGTAGTCCCCGCAGTTTCACTGAAGCTTTCTTT; CDR3: CASSPRSFTEAFF
V: TRBV19; size: few; D: TRBD2; J: TRBJ2-1; length: 17; DNA: TGTGCCAGTAGTTTCTGGACTAGCGGGAGTAGGTCGGTTGAGCAGTTCTTC; CDR3: CASSFWTSGSRSVEQFF
V: TRBV6-1; size: .; D: TRBD1; J: TRBJ2-4; length: 13; DNA: TGTGCCAGCAGTTGGACAGGGGAGAACATTCAGTACTTC; CDR3: CASSWTGENIQYF
V: TRBV27; size: .; D: .; J: TRBJ2-1; length: 14; DNA: TGTGCCAGCAAGGGGGAGAACTCCTACAATGAGCAGTTCTTC; CDR3: CASKGENSYNEQFF
V: TRBV15; size: few; D: TRBD1; J: TRBJ2-3; length: 15; DNA: TGTGCCACCAGCAGAGATGGACAGGACACAGATACGCAGTATTTT; CDR3: CATSRDGQDTDTQYF
V: TRBV7-9; size: .; D: TRBD1; J: TRBJ1-2; length: 15; DNA: TGTGCCAGCAGCTTAGACCCCAGGGGGCTTCGTGGCTACACCTTC; CDR3: CASSLDPRGLRGYTF
V: TRBV6-6; size: .; D: TRBD1; J: TRBJ2-3; length: 15; DNA: TGTGCCAGCAGTTCCGGACAGGGTTGGAAAGATACGCAGTATTTT; CDR3: CASSSGQGWKDTQYF
V: TRBV18; size: few; D: .; J: TRBJ2-7; length: 14; DNA: TGTGCCAGCTCACCACCCCTGCCCTCCTACGAGCAGTACTTC; CDR3: CASSPPLPSYEQYF
V: TRBV4-1; size: .; D: .; J: TRBJ2-7; length: 15; DNA: TGCGCCAGCAGCTTAAGACGGACCTCCTCCTACGAGCAGTACTTC; CDR3: CASSLRRTSSYEQYF
V: TRBV4-2; size: .; D: .; J: TRBJ1-2; length: 14; DNA: TGTGCCAGCAGCCAAGCACGGGGGGACTATGGCTACACCTTC; CDR3: CASSQARGDYGYTF
V: TRBV5-4; size: .; D: .; J: TRBJ2-3; length: 15; DNA: TGTGCCAGCAGCTTATTAGCGCCCAGCGCAGATACGCAGTATTTT; CDR3: CASSLLAPSADTQYF
V: TRBV7-9; size: .; D: .; J: TRBJ1-4; length: 14; DNA: TGTGCCAGCAGCATCCCAGGTGATGCTGAAAAACTGTTTTTT; CDR3: CASSIPGDAEKLFF
V: TRBV15; size: .; D: .; J: TRBJ2-6; length: 15; DNA: TGTGCCACCAGCGGCGGGTCCTCTGGGGCCAACGTCCTGACTTTC; CDR3: CATSGGSSGANVLTF
V: TRBV13; size: .; D: TRBD1; J: TRBJ2-7; length: 15; DNA: TGTGCCAGCAGCTTAAGGGACAGGGGGTTATACGAGCAGTACTTC; CDR3: CASSLRDRGLYEQYF
V: TRBV2; size: few; D: .; J: TRBJ2-5; length: 13; DNA: TGTGCCAGCATCGGGGCAACCCAAGAGACCCAGTACTTC; CDR3: CASIGATQETQYF
V: TRBV5-1; size: .; D: .; J: TRBJ2-7; length: 12; DNA: TGCGCCAGCAGCAAAGACTCCTACGAGCAGTACTTC; CDR3: CASSKDSYEQYF
V: TRBV5-8; size: .; D: TRBD2; J: TRBJ2-5; length: 16; DNA: TGTGCCAGCAGCTTGAGCAGCGGGAGGTTCAGAGAGACCCAGTACTTC; CDR3: CASSLSSGRFRETQYF
V: TRBV20-1; size: .; D: .; J: TRBJ1-1; length: 10; DNA: TGCAGTGCTAATAAGGAGCAAGCTTTCTTT; CDR3: CSANKEQAFF
V: TRBV11-3; size: .; D: .; J: TRBJ2-7; length: 13; DNA: TGTGCCAGCAGCATAAATGTGGGGCGCTATCAGTACTTC; CDR3: CASSINVGRYQYF
V: TRBV6-4; size: .; D: TRBD2; J: TRBJ2-7; length: 13; DNA: TGTGCCATCGGGACTAGCGGCTCCTACGAGCAGTACTTC; CDR3: CAIGTSGSYEQYF
V: TRBV18; size: once; D: TRBD2; J: TRBJ2-1; length: 15; DNA: TGTGCCAGCTCCCCCCGACTAGCGGAGGACAATGAGCAGTTCTTC; CDR3: CASSPRLAEDNEQFF
V: TRBV7-9; size: .; D: .; J: TRBJ1-4; length: 14; DNA: TGTGCCAGCAGTTCCGGACAGCTTAATGAAAAACTGTTTTTT; CDR3: CASSSGQLNEKLFF
V: TRBV5-6; size: .; D: .; J: TRBJ2-3; length: 15; DNA: TGTGCCAGCAGCTCTAATGTGCGGGGATACTATACGCAGTATTTT; CDR3: CASSSNVRGYYTQYF
V: TRBV15; size: .; D: TRBD1; J: TRBJ2-2; length: 16; DNA: TGTGCCACCAGCAGAGAAAGGGGGCGCGTCACCGGGGAGCTGTTTTTT; CDR3: CATSRERGRVTGELFF
V: TRBV27; size: few; D: .; J: TRBJ2-5; length: 14; DNA: TGTGCCAGCAGAGGTAGCGGACCTTGGGAGACCCAGTACTTC; CDR3: CASRGSGPWETQYF
V: TRBV7-7; size: .; D: TRBD2; J: TRBJ2-1; length: 15; DNA: TGTGCTAGCAGCTTAGTGGACGCAGGGAGGGTGGAGCAGTTCTTC; CDR3: CASSLVDAGRVEQFF
V: TRBV6-5; size: once; D: .; J: TRBJ2-7; length: 14; DNA: TGTGCCAGCAGTTACAATGAAAATCCCTACGAGCAGTACTTC; CDR3: CASSYNENPYEQYF
V: TRBV5-6; size: .; D: .; J: TRBJ2-4; length: 14; DNA: TGTGCCAGCAGCACAGGGTTCTCCAAAAACATTCAGTACTTC; CDR3: CASSTGFSKNIQYF
V: TRBV5-1; size: .; D: .; J: TRBJ2-5; length: 13; DNA: TGCGCCAGCCTGAGTGGCGAGGGGGAGACCCAGTACTTC; CDR3: CASLSGEGETQYF
V: TRBV6-1; size: once; D: .; J: TRBJ2-6; length: 14; DNA: TGTGCCAGCAGTGAACCCTCTGGGGCCAACGTCCTGACTTTC; CDR3: CASSEPSGANVLTF
V: TRBV15; size: .; D: .; J: TRBJ2-6; length: 15; DNA: TGTGCCACCAGCACCCAGGGTGGAGGGGCCAACGTCCTGACTTTC; CDR3: CATSTQGGGANVLTF
V: TRBV6-1; size: .; D: .; J: TRBJ2-6; length: 20; DNA: TGTGCCAGCAGTGAAGCGTGGGGCCACGGGGGCGGGGCTGGGGCCAACGTCCTGACTTTC; CDR3: CASSEAWGHGGGAGANVLTF
V: TRBV4-3; size: .; D: .; J: TRBJ2-1; length: 16; DNA: TGCGCCAGCAGCCAAGGCCCGGGTAATAGCTACAATGAGCAGTTCTTC; CDR3: CASSQGPGNSYNEQFF
V: TRBV7-2; size: .; D: TRBD1; J: TRBJ1-1; length: 13; DNA: TGTGCCAGCAGCTACCAGACAGGGATGCTCGCTTTCTTT; CDR3: CASSYQTGMLAFF
V: TRBV4-3; size: .; D: .; J: TRBJ2-3; length: 17; DNA: TGCGCCAGCAGCCAGGGGGATGGGACTGGTAGCACAGATACGCAGTATTTT; CDR3: CASSQGDGTGSTDTQYF
V: TRBV28; size: .; D: .; J: TRBJ1-2; length: 11; DNA: TGTGCCAGCAGTTCAGGCTACGGCTACACCTTC; CDR3: CASSSGYGYTF
V: TRBV9; size: .; D: .; J: TRBJ1-1; length: 14; DNA: TGTGCCAGCAGCGTGAGGGGAGTTAACACTGAAGCTTTCTTT; CDR3: CASSVRGVNTEAFF
V: TRBV11-3; size: once; D: .; J: TRBJ1-3; length: 13; DNA: TGTGCCAGCAGCCCGACATTAGGAAACACCATATATTTT; CDR3: CASSPTLGNTIYF
V: TRBV4-2; size: once; D: .; J: TRBJ2-1; length: 15; DNA: TGTGCCAGCAGCCAAGACGGGGGCAGGGTCAATGAGCAGTTCTTC; CDR3: CASSQDGGRVNEQFF
V: TRBV18; size: .; D: .; J: TRBJ2-2; length: 13; DNA: TGTGCCAGCTCACCGCCAAACACCGGGGAGCTGTTTTTT; CDR3: CASSPPNTGELFF